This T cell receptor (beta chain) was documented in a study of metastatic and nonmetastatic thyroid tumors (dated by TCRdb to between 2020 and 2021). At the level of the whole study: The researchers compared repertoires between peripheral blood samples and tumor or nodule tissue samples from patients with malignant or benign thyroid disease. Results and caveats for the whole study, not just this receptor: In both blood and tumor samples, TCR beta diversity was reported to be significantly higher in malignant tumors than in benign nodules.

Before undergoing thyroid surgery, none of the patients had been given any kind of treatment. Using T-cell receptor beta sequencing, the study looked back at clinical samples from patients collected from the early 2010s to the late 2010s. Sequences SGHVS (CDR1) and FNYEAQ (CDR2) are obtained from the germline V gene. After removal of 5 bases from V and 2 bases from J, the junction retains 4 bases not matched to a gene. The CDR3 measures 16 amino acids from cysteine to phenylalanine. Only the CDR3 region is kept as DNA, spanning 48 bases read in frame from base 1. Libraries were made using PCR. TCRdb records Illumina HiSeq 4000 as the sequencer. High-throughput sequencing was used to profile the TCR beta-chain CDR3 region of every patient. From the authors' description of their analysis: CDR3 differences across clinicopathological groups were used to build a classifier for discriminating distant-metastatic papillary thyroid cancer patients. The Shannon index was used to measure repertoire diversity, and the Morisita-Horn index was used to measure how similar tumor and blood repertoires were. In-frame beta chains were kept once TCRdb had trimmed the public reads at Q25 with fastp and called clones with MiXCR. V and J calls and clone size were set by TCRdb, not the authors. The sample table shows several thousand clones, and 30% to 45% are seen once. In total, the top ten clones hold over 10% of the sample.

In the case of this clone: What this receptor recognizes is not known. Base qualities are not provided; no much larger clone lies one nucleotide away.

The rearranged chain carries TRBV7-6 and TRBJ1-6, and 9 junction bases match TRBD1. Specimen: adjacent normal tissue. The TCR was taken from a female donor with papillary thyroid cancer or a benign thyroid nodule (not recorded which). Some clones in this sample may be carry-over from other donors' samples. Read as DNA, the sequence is TGTGCCAGCAGCCTGGGACAGGGAGCCTATAATTCACCCCTCCACTTT. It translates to CASSLGQGAYNSPLHF.